The T cell receptor (beta chain) described here comes from a study of cytomegalovirus exposure and HLA in healthy donors (dated 2017 in TCRdb). Concerning the study at large: The 650 to 800 repertoires of the first cohort and the approximately 110 validation repertoires were produced on the same platform, according to a later analysis. The study was designed to test whether signatures of past pathogen exposure could be identified by cataloging public T cell receptors. Along with the roughly 670-subject first cohort, a separate validation cohort of 120 different subjects was used. The study combined high-throughput TCR immunosequencing, statistical association of individual TCRs with disease status, and machine learning to predict cytomegalovirus infection status.

Donors formed part of the validation cohort, which comprised about 130 subjects and was distinct from the first cohort of several hundred subjects. The CDR3 covers 16 residues, taking in both the cysteine and the phenylalanine. Left in the record is the CDR3 DNA by itself, 48 bases read in frame from the first base. V and J lose 2 bases and 3 bases, and a span of 14 bases separates them. Sequences MNHNS (CDR1) and SASEGT (CDR2) are obtained from the germline V gene. Of note for this clone: It has no known antigen specificity. Base-call qualities are not available, and no considerably larger clone is one nucleotide away.

Results and caveats for the whole study, not just this receptor: Across donors, most TCR sequences were observed very rarely, whereas some public TCRs were present in many individuals. In vitro tests confirmed that three of the cytomegalovirus-associated TCR beta chains recognize cytomegalovirus antigens. The classifier was reported to diagnose cytomegalovirus status with high specificity and sensitivity in both the original and validation cohorts. It was suggested by the authors that the approach could potentially be generalized to other disease states and immunological phenotypes. The study gave a list of 150 to 200 TCR beta chains associated with cytomegalovirus. All 120 or so repertoires were used to score co-occurrence in the validation cohort in a later analysis, because that analysis had no HLA typing for the cohort. In a later analysis, TCRs clustered in the first cohort were found to also tend to co-occur in the roughly 130 validation repertoires, with approximately 93% of cluster scores above 0.

Receptor libraries were prepared by the immunoSEQ multiplex PCR assay. As for the original processing: A statistical classification framework was developed to diagnose cytomegalovirus status using the catalog of TCR beta chain sequences. TCRdb obtained this table from immuneACCESS and retained in-frame rearrangements with V and J assigned. These tables miss some clones; where compared with another copy, unresolved V genes account for less than half of the shortfall, and the remainder is unexplained. That table supplies the V and J calls and clone size; D and trimming were determined from the DNA. The sample data list under 60,000 clones, and over 75% of these were observed just once. The leading ten clones occupy about 7% of the sample.

The sequencing input was PBMCs. The receptor was isolated from a woman younger than 45 in good health and CMV-seronegative. The V and J segments used are TRBV6-1 and TRBJ2-1, and the D gene may be TRBD2, 6 bases matching. The CDR3 has the sequence CASSELASAIYNEQFF. The bases are TGTGCCAGCAGTGAATTGGCTAGCGCGATCTACAATGAGCAGTTCTTC.